This T cell receptor (beta chain) originates from a study of blood T cell repertoires in COVID-19. Germline assignment: CDR1 LGHNA and CDR2 YNFKEQ. The CDR3 extends over 20 amino acids. The ends lost 4 bases at V and 0 bases at J; junction bases unmatched: 11. Participants' reported clinical history set cohort assignment. Clones were read by immunoSEQ multiplex PCR, and TCRdb kept only the in-frame ones, dropping some. The sample includes 150,000 to 200,000 clones, just over 85% of them seen just once. The sample consisted of PBMCs or T cells enriched from blood (not recorded which). This receptor was identified in a woman in her late teens or twenties who had recovered from COVID-19. The chain is built from TRBV4-2 and TRBJ2-3, with 15 nucleotides matching TRBD2. The CDR3 DNA follows: TGTGCCAGCAGCCCCCGGACTAGCGGGGGGGCCGGGGCTAGCACAGATACGCAGTATTTT. Residues: CASSPRTSGGAGASTDTQYF.